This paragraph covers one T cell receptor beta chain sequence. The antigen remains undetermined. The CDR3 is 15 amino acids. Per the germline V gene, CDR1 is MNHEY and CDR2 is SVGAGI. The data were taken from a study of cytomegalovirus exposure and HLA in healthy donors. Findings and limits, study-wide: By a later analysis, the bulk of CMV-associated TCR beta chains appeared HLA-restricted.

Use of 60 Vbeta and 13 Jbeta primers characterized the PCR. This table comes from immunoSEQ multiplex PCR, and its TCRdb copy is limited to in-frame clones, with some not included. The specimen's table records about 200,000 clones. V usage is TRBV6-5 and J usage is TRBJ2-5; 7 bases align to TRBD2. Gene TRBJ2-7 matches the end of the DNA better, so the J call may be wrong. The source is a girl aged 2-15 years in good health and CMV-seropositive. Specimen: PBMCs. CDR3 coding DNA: TGTGCCAGCAGTTACTCGTGGGGGAGCGGGGACGAGCAGTACTTC. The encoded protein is CASSYSWGSGDEQYF.